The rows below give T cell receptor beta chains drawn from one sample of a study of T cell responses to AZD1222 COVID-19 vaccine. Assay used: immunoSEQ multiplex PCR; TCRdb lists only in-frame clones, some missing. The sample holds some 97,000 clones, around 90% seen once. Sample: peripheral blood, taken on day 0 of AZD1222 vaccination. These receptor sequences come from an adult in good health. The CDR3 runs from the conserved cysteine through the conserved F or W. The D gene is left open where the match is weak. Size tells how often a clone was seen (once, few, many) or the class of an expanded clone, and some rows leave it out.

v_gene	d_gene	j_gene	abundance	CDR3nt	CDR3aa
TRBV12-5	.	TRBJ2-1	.	TGTGCTAGTGGCTTGGACTATGGAGGGATTTATGAGCAGTTCTTC	CASGLDYGGIYEQFF
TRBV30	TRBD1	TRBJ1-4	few	TGTGCCTCGTACAGGACAGGGGGCGGCGAAAAACTGTTTTTT	CASYRTGGGEKLFF
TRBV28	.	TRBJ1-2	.	TGTGCCAGCGCATACTACTATGGCTACACCTTC	CASAYYYGYTF
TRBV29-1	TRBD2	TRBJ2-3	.	TGCAGCGTAGGGACTAAACTCACAGATACGCAGTATTTT	CSVGTKLTDTQYF
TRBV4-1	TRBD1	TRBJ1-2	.	TGCGCCAGCAGCCAGATGACAGGGTATGGCTACACCTTC	CASSQMTGYGYTF
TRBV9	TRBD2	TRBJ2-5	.	TGTGCCAGCAGCGTAGGTGGGACTAGCCAAGAGACCCAGTACTTC	CASSVGGTSQETQYF
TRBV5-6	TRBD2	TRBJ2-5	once	TGTGCCAGCAGCTTGTCTAGCGGGCCAGAGACCCAGTACTTC	CASSLSSGPETQYF
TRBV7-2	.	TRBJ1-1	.	TGTGCCAGCAGCTTCCCGAACACTGAAGCTTTCTTT	CASSFPNTEAFF
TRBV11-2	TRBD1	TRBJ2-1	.	TGTGCCAGCAGCACCGGGGACAGGGGTTGGAATGAGCAGTTCTTC	CASSTGDRGWNEQFF
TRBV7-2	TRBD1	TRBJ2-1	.	TGTGCCAGCAGCCCTACAGGGGGCGCCTACAATGAGCAGTTCTTC	CASSPTGGAYNEQFF
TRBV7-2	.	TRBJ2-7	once	TGTGCCAGCAGCTTAGCTGCGTTCCGAGACTACGAGCAGTACTTC	CASSLAAFRDYEQYF
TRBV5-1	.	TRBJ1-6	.	TGCGCCAGCAGCTTGACCACCGGACAGCCAAATTCACCCCTCCACTTT	CASSLTTGQPNSPLHF
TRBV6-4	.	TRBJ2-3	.	TGTGCCAGCAGCGTGGGACAGATGGGGGGAGATACGCAGTATTTT	CASSVGQMGGDTQYF
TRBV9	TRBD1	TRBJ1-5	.	TGTGCCAGCAGCGTACGAGGGGGCACGCCCCAGCATTTT	CASSVRGGTPQHF
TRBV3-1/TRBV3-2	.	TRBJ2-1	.	TGTGCCAGCAGTATCCGCGGGGGCAGCTCCTACAATGAGCAGTTCTTC	CASSIRGGSSYNEQFF
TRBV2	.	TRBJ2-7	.	TGTGCCAGCAGTGCCCTTCCCTCCTACGAGCAGTACTTC	CASSALPSYEQYF
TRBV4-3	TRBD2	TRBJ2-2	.	TGCGCCAGCAGCCAAGATGCACTAGCGGGACCCAACACCGGGGAGCTGTTTTTT	CASSQDALAGPNTGELFF
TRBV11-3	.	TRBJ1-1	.	TGTGCCAGCAGCGCTCGGACAGCTTATAACACTGAAGCTTTCTTT	CASSARTAYNTEAFF
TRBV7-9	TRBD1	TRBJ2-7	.	TGTGCCAGCAGCTTAGCGACAGGGGGAATTTTCTACGAGCAGTACTTC	CASSLATGGIFYEQYF
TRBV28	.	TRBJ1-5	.	TGTGCCAGCAGTCCAGTAGCAGGGTATGGCAATCAGCCCCAGCATTTT	CASSPVAGYGNQPQHF
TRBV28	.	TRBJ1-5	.	TGTGCCAGCAGCCCTCAACCCTTGACAGGCAATCAGCCCCAGCATTTT	CASSPQPLTGNQPQHF
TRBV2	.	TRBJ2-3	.	TGTGCCAGCAGCACCGGGACCCCGGGCTCTACGCAGTATTTT	CASSTGTPGSTQYF